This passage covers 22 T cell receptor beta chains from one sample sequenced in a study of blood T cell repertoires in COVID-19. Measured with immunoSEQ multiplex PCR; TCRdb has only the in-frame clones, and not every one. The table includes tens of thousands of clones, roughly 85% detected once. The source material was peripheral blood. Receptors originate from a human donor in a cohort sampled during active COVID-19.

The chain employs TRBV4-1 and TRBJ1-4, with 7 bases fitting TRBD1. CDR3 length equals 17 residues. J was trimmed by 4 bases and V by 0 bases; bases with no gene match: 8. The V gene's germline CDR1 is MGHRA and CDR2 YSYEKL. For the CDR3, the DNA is TGCGCCAGCAGCCAAGATCCTGAGGGACAGATTAATGAAAAACTGTTTTTT. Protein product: CASSQDPEGQINEKLFF.

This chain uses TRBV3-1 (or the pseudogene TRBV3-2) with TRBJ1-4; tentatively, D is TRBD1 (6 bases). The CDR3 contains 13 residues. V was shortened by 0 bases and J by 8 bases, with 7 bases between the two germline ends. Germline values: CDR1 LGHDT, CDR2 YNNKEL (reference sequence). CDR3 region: CASSQERGEKLFF. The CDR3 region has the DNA TGTGCCAGCAGCCAAGAAAGGGGGGAAAAACTGTTTTTT.

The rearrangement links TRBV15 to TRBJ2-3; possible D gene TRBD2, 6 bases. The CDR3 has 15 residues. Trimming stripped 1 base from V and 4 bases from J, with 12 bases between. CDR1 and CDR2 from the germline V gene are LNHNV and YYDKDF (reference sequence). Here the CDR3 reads CATSRVRREADTQYF. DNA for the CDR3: TGTGCCACCAGCAGAGTAAGGAGGGAAGCAGATACGCAGTATTTT.

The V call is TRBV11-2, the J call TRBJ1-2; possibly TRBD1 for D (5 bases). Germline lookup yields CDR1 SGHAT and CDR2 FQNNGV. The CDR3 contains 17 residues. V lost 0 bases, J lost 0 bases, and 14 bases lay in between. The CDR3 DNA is TGTGCCAGCAGCTTAGAGGGGTGGGGCCTCGCTAACTATGGCTACACCTTC. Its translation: CASSLEGWGLANYGYTF.

The chain's CDR3 is CAWSSPPTQPEEKLFF. The CDR3 DNA reads TGTGCCTGGAGTAGCCCCCCGACGCAGCCGGAGGAAAAACTGTTTTTT. The chain has TRBV30 and TRBJ1-4, with D hard to call. The CDR3 consists of 16 residues. Germline V gene lookup returns CDR1 GTSNPN and CDR2 SVGIG (reference sequence). Trimming took off 2 bases at V and 8 bases at J, with 21 bases between the two ends. Full variable domain (rest looked up from reference TRBV30 and TRBJ1-4): SQTIHQWPATLVQPVGSPLSLECTVEGTSNPNLYWYRQAAGRGLQLLFYSVGIGQISSEVPQNLSASRPQDRQFILSSKKLLLSDSGFYLCAWSSPPTQPEEKLFFGSGTQLSVL.

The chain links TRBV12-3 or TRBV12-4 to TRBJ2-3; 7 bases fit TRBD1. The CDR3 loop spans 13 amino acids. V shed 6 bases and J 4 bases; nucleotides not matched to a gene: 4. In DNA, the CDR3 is TGTGCCAGCAGCCTACAGGGGCCAGATACGCAGTATTTT. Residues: CASSLQGPDTQYF.

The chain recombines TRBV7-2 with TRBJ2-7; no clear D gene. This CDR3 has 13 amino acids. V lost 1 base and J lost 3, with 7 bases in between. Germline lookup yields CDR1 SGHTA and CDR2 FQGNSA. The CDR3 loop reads CASSLVLRYEQYF. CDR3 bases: TGTGCCAGCAGCTTAGTCCTTCGCTACGAGCAGTACTTC.

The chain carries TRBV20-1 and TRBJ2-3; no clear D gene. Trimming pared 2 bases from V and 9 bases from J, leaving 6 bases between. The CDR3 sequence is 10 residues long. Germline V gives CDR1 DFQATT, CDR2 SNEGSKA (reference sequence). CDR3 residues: CSARKETQYF. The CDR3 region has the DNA TGCAGTGCTAGAAAGGAGACGCAGTATTTT.

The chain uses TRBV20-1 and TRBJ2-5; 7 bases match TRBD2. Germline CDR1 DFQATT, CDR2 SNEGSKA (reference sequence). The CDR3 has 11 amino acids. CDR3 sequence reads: CSELARETQYF. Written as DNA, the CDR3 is TGCAGCGAACTAGCGCGGGAGACCCAGTACTTC.

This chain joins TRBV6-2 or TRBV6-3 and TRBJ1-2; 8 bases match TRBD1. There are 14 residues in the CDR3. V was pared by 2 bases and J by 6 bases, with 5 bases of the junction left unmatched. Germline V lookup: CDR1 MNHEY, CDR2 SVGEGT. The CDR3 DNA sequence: TGTGCCAGCAGTTACGCGGACAGGGCGGATGGCTACACCTTC. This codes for CASSYADRADGYTF.

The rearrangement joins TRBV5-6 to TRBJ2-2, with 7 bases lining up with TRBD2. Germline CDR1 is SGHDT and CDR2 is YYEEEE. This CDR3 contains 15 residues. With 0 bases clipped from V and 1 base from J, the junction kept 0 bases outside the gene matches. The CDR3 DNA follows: TGTGCCAGCAGCTTGGGCGGGGGGAACACCGGGGAGCTGTTTTTT. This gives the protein CASSLGGGNTGELFF. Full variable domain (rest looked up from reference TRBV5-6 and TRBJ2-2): DAGVTQSPTHLIKTRGQQVTLRCSPKSGHDTVSWYQQALGQGPQFIFQYYEEEERQRGNFPDRFSGHQFPNYSSELNVNALLLGDSALYLCASSLGGGNTGELFFGEGSRLTVL.

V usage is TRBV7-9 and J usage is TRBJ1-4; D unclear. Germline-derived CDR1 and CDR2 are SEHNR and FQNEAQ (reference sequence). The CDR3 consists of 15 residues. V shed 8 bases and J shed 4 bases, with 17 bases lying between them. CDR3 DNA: TGTGCCAGCGGACCCGGAGGAGGGTTTAATGAAAAACTGTTTTTT. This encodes CASGPGGGFNEKLFF.

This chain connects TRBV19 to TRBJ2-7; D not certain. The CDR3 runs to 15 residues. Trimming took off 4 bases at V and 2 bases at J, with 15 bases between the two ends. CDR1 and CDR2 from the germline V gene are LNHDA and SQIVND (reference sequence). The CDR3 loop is CASSNLIDTTYEQYF. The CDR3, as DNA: TGTGCCAGTAGTAACCTGATCGACACAACCTACGAGCAGTACTTC.

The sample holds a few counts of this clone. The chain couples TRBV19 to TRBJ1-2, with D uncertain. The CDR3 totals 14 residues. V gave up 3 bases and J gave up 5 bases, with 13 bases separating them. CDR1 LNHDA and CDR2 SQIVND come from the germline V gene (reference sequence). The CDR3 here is CASSIGQKIYGYTF. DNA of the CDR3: TGTGCCAGTAGTATTGGTCAGAAGATATATGGCTACACCTTC. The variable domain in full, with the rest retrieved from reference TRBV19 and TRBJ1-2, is DGGITQSPKYLFRKEGQNVTLSCEQNLNHDAMYWYRQDPGQGLRLIYYSQIVNDFQKGDIAEGYSVSREKKESFPLTVTSAQKNPTAFYLCASSIGQKIYGYTFGSGTRLTVV.

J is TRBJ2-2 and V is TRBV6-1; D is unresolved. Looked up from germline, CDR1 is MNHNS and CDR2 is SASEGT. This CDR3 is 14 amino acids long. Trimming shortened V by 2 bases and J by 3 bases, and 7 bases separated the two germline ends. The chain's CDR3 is CASSEIPDTGELFF. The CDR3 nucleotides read TGTGCCAGCAGTGAAATTCCAGACACCGGGGAGCTGTTTTTT.

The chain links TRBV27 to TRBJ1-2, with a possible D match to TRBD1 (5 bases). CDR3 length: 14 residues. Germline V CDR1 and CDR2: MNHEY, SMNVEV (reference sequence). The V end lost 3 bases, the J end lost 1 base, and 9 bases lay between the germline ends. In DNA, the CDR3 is TGTGCCAGCAGTTTGGGCAGGGTTAACTATGGCTACACCTTC. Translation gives CASSLGRVNYGYTF.

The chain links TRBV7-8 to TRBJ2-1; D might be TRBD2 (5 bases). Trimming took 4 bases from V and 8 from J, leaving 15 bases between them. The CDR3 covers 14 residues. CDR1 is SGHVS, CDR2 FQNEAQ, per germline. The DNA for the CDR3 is TGTGCCAGCAGCTCTACTAGTAGCCGCGATGAGCAGTTCTTC. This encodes CASSSTSSRDEQFF.

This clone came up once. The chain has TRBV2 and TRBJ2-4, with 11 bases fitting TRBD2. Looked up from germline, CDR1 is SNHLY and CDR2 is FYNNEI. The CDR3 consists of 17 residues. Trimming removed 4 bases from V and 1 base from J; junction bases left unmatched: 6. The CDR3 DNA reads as TGTGCCAGCAGTGTCCTCCGACTAGCGGGGGCCAAAAACATTCAGTACTTC. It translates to CASSVLRLAGAKNIQYF.

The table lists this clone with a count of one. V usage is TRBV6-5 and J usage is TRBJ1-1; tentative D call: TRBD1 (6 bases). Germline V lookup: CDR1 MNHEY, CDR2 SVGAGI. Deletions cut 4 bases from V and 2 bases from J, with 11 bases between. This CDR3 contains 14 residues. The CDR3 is CASSFSDRNTEAFF. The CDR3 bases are TGTGCCAGCAGTTTTTCGGACAGAAACACTGAAGCTTTCTTT.

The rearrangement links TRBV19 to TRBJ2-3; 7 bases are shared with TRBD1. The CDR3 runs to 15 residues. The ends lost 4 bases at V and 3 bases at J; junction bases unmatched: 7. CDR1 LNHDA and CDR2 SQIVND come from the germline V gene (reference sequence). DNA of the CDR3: TGTGCCAGTAGTAAATGGACAGGCGTGACAGATACGCAGTATTTT. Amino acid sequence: CASSKWTGVTDTQYF.

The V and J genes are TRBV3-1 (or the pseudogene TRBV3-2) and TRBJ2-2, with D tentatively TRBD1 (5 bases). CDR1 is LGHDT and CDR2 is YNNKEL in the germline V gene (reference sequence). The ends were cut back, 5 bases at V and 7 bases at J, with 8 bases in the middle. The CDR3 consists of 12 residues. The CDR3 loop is CASSLQDGELFF. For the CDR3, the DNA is TGTGCCAGCAGCTTACAGGACGGGGAGCTGTTTTTT.

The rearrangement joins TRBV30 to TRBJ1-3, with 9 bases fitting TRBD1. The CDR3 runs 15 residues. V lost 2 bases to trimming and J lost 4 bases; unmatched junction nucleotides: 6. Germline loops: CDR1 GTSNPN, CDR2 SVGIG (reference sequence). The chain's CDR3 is CAWSRGQGGGNTIYF. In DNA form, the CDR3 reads TGTGCCTGGAGTAGGGGACAGGGTGGAGGAAACACCATATATTTT.